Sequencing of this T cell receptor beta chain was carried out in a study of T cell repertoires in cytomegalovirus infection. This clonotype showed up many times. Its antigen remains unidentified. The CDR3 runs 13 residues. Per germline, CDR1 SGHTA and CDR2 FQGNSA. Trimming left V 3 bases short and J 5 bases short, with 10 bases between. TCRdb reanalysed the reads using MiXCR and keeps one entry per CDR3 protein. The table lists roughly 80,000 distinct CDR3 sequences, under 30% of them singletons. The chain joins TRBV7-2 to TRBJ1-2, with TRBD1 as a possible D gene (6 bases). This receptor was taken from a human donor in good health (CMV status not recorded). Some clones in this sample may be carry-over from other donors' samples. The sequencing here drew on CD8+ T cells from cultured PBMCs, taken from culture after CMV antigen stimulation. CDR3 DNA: TGTGCCAGCAGCTTTAAGGGGGGGTATGGCTACACCTTC. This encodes CASSFKGGYGYTF. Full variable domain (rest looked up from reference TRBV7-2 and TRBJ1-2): GAGVSQSPSNKVTEKGKDVELRCDPISGHTALYWYRQSLGQGLEFLIYFQGNSAPDKSGLPSDRFSAERTGGSVSTLTIQRTQQEDSAVYLCASSFKGGYGYTFGSGTRLTVV.